These T cell receptor beta chains were read from a single sample in a study of T cells in Graves' hyperthyroidism and ophthalmopathy. Using its own MiXCR run on the multiplex PCR reads, TCRdb lists one record per CDR3 protein. The sample contains fewer than 250,000 distinct CDR3 sequences, approximately 16% of which appear only once. Sequenced input: blood. All receptors derive from a woman aged 18 to 35 with Graves' ophthalmopathy. Each CDR3 is given without its conserved first and last residue. Fields, in order: V gene, CDR3 protein.

TRBV6-1 | ASSEVEPMNTEAF
TRBV20-1 | SATGGAGAF
TRBV5-6 | ASFSGRGLEQY
TRBV7-9 | ASSSRTPYQETQY
TRBV5-4 | ASSTPGTSGSPNEQY
TRBV6-4 | ASRDHRDRVSGELF
TRBV30 | AWTLGIGQNSPLH
TRBV28 | ASSGGRQETQY
TRBV3-1 | ASSQERWDRANYGYT
TRBV19 | ASSIAQGYTGELF
TRBV5-6 | ASSLVGWSSSYEQY
TRBV20-1 | SARLGSTDTQY